This TCR beta chain was obtained from a study of control samples from healthy donors and cancer patients (TCRdb year 2020). The protocol used for the library was the immunoSEQ multiplex PCR assay. TCRdb obtained this table from immuneACCESS and retained in-frame rearrangements with V and J assigned. These tables miss some clones; where compared with another copy, unresolved V genes account for less than half of the shortfall, and the remainder is unexplained. This sample comprises about 150,000 clones, 80% to 95% of them detected only once. Around 5.4% of the sample is in the top ten clones. The germline V and J ends show losses of 2 bases and 4 bases respectively, and no gene match explains 5 bases of the junction. CDR3 length: 15 amino acids, cysteine to phenylalanine. Only the CDR3 DNA is retained, 45 bases long and in frame from the first base. From the germline V gene (reference sequence), CDR1 is SEHNR and CDR2 is FQNEAQ.

This clone was counted between two and nine times. There is no known antigen for this receptor. Base-call qualities are not available, and no considerably larger clone is one nucleotide away. This TCR was sampled from a man in his late teens or twenties in good health. Recombination joined TRBV7-9 with TRBJ1-3, with TRBD1 matching 7 junction bases. The material sequenced was blood. At the DNA level, the sequence is TGTGCCAGCAGCTTACTTTCAGGGGGAGGAAACACCATATATTTT. This codes for CASSLLSGGGNTIYF.